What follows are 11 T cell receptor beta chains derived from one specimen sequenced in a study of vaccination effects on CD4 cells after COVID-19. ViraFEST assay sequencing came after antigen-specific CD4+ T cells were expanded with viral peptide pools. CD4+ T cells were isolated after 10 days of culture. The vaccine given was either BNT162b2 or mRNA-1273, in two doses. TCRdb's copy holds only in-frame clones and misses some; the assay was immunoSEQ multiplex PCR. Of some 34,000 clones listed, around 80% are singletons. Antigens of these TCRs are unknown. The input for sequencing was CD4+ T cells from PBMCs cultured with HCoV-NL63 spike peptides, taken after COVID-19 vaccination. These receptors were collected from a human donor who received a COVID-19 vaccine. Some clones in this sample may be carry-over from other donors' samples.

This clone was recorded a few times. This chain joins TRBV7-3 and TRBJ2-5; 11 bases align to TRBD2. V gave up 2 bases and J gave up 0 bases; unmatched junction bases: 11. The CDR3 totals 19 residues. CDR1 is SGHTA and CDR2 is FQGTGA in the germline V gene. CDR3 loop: CASSLLGLAGGPDQETQYF. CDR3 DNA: TGTGCCAGCAGCTTATTGGGGCTAGCGGGGGGCCCCGACCAAGAGACCCAGTACTTC.

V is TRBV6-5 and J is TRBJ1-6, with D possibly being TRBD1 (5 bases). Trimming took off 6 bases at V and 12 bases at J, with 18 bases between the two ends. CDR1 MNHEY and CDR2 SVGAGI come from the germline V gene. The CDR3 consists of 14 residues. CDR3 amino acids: CASRPGHFSGPLHF. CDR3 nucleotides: TGTGCCAGCAGACCTGGACATTTTTCAGGACCCCTCCACTTT.

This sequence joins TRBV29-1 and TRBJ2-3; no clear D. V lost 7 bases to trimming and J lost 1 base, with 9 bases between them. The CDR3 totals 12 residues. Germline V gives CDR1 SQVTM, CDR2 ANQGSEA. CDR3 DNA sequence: TGCAGCGGGAACCCCGGCACAGATACGCAGTATTTT. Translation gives CSGNPGTDTQYF.

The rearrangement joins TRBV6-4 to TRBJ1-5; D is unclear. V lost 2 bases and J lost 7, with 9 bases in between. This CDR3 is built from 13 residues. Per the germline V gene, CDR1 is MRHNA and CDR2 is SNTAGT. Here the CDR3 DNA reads TGTGCCAGCAGTGACAGGGTGCTACAGCCCCAGCATTTT. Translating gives CASSDRVLQPQHF.

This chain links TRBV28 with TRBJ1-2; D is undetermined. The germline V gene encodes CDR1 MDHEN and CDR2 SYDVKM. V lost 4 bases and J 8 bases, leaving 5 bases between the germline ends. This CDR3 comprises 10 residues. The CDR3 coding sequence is TGTGCCAGCAGTTCGGGGGGCTACACCTTC. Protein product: CASSSGGYTF.

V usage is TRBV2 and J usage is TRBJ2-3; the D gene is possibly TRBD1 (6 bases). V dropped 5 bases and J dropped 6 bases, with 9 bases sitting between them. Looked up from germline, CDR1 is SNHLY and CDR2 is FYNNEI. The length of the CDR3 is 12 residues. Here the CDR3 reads CASSIQGDTQYF. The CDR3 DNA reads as TGTGCCAGCAGTATCCAGGGGGATACGCAGTATTTT.

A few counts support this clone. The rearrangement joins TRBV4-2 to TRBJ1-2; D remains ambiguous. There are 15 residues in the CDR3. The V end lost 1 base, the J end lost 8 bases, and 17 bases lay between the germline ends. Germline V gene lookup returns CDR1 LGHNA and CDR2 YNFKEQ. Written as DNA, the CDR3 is TGTGCCAGCAGCCAAGGGTGGCAGCTCCTCCGCGGCTACACCTTC. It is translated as CASSQGWQLLRGYTF.

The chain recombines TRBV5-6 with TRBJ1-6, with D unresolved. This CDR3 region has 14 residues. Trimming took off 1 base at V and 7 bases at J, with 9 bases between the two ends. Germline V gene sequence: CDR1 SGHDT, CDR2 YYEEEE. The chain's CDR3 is CASSLTYPNSPLHF. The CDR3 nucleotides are TGTGCCAGCAGCTTGACTTACCCGAATTCACCCCTCCACTTT.

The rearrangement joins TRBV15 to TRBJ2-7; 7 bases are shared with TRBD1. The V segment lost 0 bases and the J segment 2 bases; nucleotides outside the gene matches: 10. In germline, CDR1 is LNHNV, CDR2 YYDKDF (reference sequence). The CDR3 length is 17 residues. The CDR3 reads CATSRDSYRGSTYEQYV. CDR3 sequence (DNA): TGTGCCACCAGCAGAGATAGTTACAGGGGATCAACCTACGAGCAGTACGTC.

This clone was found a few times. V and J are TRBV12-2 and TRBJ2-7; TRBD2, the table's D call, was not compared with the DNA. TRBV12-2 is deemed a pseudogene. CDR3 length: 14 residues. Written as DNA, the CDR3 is TGTGCAAGTCGCACCGCGGGATCGGCTCACGAGCAGTACGTC. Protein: CASRTAGSAHEQYV.

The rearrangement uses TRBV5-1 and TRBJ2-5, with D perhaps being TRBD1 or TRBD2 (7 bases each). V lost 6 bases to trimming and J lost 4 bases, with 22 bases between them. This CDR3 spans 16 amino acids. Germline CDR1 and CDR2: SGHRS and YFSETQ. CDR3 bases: TGCGCCAGCATCCCAATCCCAGGGGGGGGCCGAGAGACCCAGTACTTC. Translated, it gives CASIPIPGGGRETQYF.